This TCR beta chain is from a study of CD8 T cells in Susac syndrome. Germline CDR1 SEHNR, CDR2 FQNEAQ (reference sequence). Trimming cost V 7 bases and J 2 bases; bases outside gene matches: 15. There are 18 residues in the CDR3. Sequencing of TCR beta was performed on blood CD8+ and CD4+ T cells. The CD8+ and CD4+ T cells were isolated magnetically using a negative isolation approach, whereas the TEMRA cells were enriched by FACS. RNA amounts of about 0.45 to 1 ug underwent reverse transcription with random hexamers. Multiplex immunoSEQ PCR targeted 54 Vbeta and 13 Jbeta TCR beta segments. A single record per CDR3 protein comes from TCRdb applying MiXCR to the immunoSEQ multiplex PCR reads. This sample carries some 200,000 distinct CDR3 sequences, about 95% of them seen once, and the ten largest clones take 0.095%.

The chain carries TRBV7-9 and TRBJ2-3; 10 nucleotides align to TRBD2. Input material: CD4+ T cells from PBMCs. The clonotype originates from a human donor with multiple sclerosis. CDR3 region: CASKVRIGAGGTTDTQYF. In DNA form, the CDR3 reads TGTGCCAGCAAAGTAAGGATCGGAGCGGGAGGGACCACAGATACGCAGTATTTT.